The 26 T cell receptor beta chains presented below share a single source sample, sequenced in a study of blood T cell repertoires in COVID-19. Libraries were prepared by immunoSEQ multiplex PCR; TCRdb keeps only in-frame clonotypes and omits some of them. The sample carries about 190,000 clones, nearly 90% recorded once. Source material: peripheral blood. The receptors originated from a man in his fifties or sixties with acute or convalescent COVID-19.

The chain combines TRBV15 with TRBJ2-5; 7 bases line up with TRBD1. There are 14 residues in the CDR3. With V trimmed by 3 bases and J by 10 bases, 11 bases remained unmatched. The germline gives CDR1 LNHNV, CDR2 YYDKDF (reference sequence). The CDR3 sequence: CATSSTPSNRGQYF. DNA of the CDR3: TGTGCCACCAGCAGCACTCCCTCAAACAGGGGCCAGTACTTC. Full variable domain (outside the CDR3, taken from reference TRBV15 and TRBJ2-5): DAMVIQNPRYQVTQFGKPVTLSCSQTLNHNVMYWYQQKSSQAPKLLFHYYDKDFNNEADTPDNFQSRRPNTSFCFLDIRSPGLGDTAMYLCATSSTPSNRGQYFGPGTRLLVL.

The chain carries TRBV28 and TRBJ2-7; 12 bases line up with TRBD2. Trimming at V came to 3 bases and at J to 1 base, leaving 1 base not matched to a gene. The CDR3 is 15 residues long. Germline V lookup: CDR1 MDHEN, CDR2 SYDVKM. The DNA of the CDR3 is TGTGCCAGCAGTTTCGGACTAGCGGGATCCTACGAGCAGTACTTC. This sequence encodes CASSFGLAGSYEQYF.

This CDR3 is CASSVRTGCRLSNQPQHF. The CDR3 DNA reads as TGTGCCAGCAGCGTCCGCACAGGTTGCCGGCTTAGCAATCAGCCCCAGCATTTT. This chain joins TRBV21-1 and TRBJ1-5; TRBD1, the table's D call, was not compared with the DNA. TRBV21-1 is given as a pseudogene. The CDR3 has 18 residues.

J is TRBJ2-1 and V is TRBV19; TRBD2 matches at 9 bases. Germline V CDR1 and CDR2: LNHDA, SQIVND (reference sequence). CDR3 size: 14 residues. V lost 8 bases and J lost 7; bases outside the gene matches: 9. The CDR3 nucleotides are TGTGCCAGTTTGAGCGGGGGGAAGGTTAATGAGCAGTTCTTC. This codes for CASLSGGKVNEQFF.

J is TRBJ2-2 and V is TRBV10-3, with a tentative D call TRBD2 (6 bases). This CDR3 is 14 amino acids long. CDR1 is ENHRY, CDR2 SYGVKD, per germline. The V end lost 10 bases, the J end lost 8 bases, and 20 bases lay between the germline ends. The CDR3 coding sequence is TGTGCCACCAAGGGAGGAGCACCGGCTGGGGAGCTGTTTTTT. Its translation: CATKGGAPAGELFF.

The chain's CDR3 is CASSTPGGITEAFF. CDR3 DNA sequence: TGTGCCAGCAGTACCCCGGGAGGGATCACTGAAGCTTTCTTT. V is TRBV6-5 and J is TRBJ1-1; D ambiguous. The CDR3 contains 14 residues. V was shortened by 5 bases and J by 4 bases, with 14 bases between the two germline ends. Germline loops: CDR1 MNHEY, CDR2 SVGAGI.

The chain uses TRBV5-1 and TRBJ2-5; tentatively, D is TRBD2 (6 bases). Germline values: CDR1 SGHRS, CDR2 YFSETQ. V gave up 3 bases and J gave up 7 bases, with 13 bases separating them. CDR3 length: 13 residues. The CDR3 DNA sequence: TGCGCCAGCAGCTCAGATTTGGGGGGGACCCAGTACTTC. Amino acid sequence: CASSSDLGGTQYF.

The V and J genes are TRBV2 and TRBJ1-2; tentative D call: TRBD1 (6 bases). The CDR3 runs to 12 residues. Trimming pared 4 bases from V and 6 bases from J, leaving 9 bases between. The germline CDR1 and CDR2 sequences are SNHLY and FYNNEI. CDR3 sequence: CASSGTVNGYTF. The CDR3 region has the DNA TGTGCCAGCAGTGGGACAGTGAATGGCTACACCTTC.

The chain carries TRBV30 and TRBJ1-5, with D possibly TRBD1 on 6 matching bases. CDR1 is GTSNPN, CDR2 SVGIG, per germline (reference sequence). V was shortened by 0 bases and J by 7 bases, with 13 bases between the two germline ends. There are 14 residues in the CDR3. The CDR3 sequence is CAWSVQGAGQPQHF. CDR3 DNA: TGTGCCTGGAGTGTACAGGGAGCGGGACAGCCCCAGCATTTT.

V and J are TRBV5-1 and TRBJ2-5; 11 bases line up with TRBD2. Losses at the gene ends were 7 bases for V and 4 bases for J; bases not matched to a gene: 6. The CDR3 contains 14 residues. CDR1 and CDR2 (germline): SGHRS, YFSETQ. CDR3 nucleotides: TGCGCCAGCTATAATAGCGGGGGGGCAGAGACCCAGTACTTC. This gives the protein CASYNSGGAETQYF. Full variable domain (rest looked up from reference TRBV5-1 and TRBJ2-5): KAGVTQTPRYLIKTRGQQVTLSCSPISGHRSVSWYQQTPGQGLQFLFEYFSETQRNKGNFPGRFSGRQFSNSRSEMNVSTLELGDSALYLCASYNSGGAETQYFGPGTRLLVL.

The chain links TRBV2 to TRBJ2-7, with 10 bases identical to TRBD1. The J segment lost 6 bases and the V segment lost 4 bases, leaving 3 bases of the junction unmatched. Germline CDR1 is SNHLY and CDR2 is FYNNEI. The CDR3 totals 13 residues. CDR3 DNA sequence: TGTGCCAGCAGTGGACAGGGGGCGGCCGAGCAGTACTTC. The encoded protein is CASSGQGAAEQYF. Full variable domain (missing parts from reference TRBV2 and TRBJ2-7): EPEVTQTPSHQVTQMGQEVILRCVPISNHLYFYWYRQILGQKVEFLVSFYNNEISEKSEIFDDQFSVERPDGSNFTLKIRSTKLEDSAMYFCASSGQGAAEQYFGPGTRLTVT.

The rearrangement uses TRBV6-2 or TRBV6-3 and TRBJ2-7; possibly TRBD2 for D (5 bases). The CDR3 contains 13 residues. Germline V gene lookup returns CDR1 MNHEY and CDR2 SVGEGT. With 5 bases removed from V and 1 base from J, the gap between germline ends came to 9 bases. The chain's CDR3 is CASSHGLSYEQYV. Written as DNA, the CDR3 is TGTGCCAGCAGTCACGGACTTTCCTACGAGCAGTACGTC.

This clone was recorded only once. The chain joins TRBV6-5 to TRBJ2-5; maybe TRBD1 (6 bases). Germline lookup yields CDR1 MNHEY and CDR2 SVGAGI. The CDR3 is 12 residues long. Trimming took off 0 bases at V and 10 bases at J, with 9 bases between the two ends. The CDR3, as DNA: TGTGCCAGCAGTTACTCGTCAGGGGACCAGTACTTC. This codes for CASSYSSGDQYF.

This clone was seen a handful of times. This chain connects TRBV29-1 to TRBJ1-1; TRBD1 matches 9 bases. The CDR3 spans 14 residues. V lost 6 bases and J lost 4; bases outside the gene matches: 9. CDR1 is SQVTM and CDR2 is ANQGSEA in the germline V gene. The CDR3: CSVGTGRAVTEAFF. DNA of the CDR3: TGCAGCGTGGGGACAGGGAGGGCGGTCACTGAAGCTTTCTTT.

The chain couples TRBV27 to TRBJ2-2, with 12 bases aligning to TRBD2. This CDR3 is 16 amino acids long. Looked up from germline, CDR1 is MNHEY and CDR2 is SMNVEV (reference sequence). V trimming: 5 bases; J trimming: 0 bases; junction bases outside the gene matches: 1. The CDR3 reads CASSPSGGANTGELFF. The CDR3 DNA sequence: TGTGCCAGCAGTCCTAGCGGGGGGGCGAACACCGGGGAGCTGTTTTTT.

The rearrangement uses TRBV10-2 and TRBJ2-3; D remains ambiguous. Trimming shortened V by 6 bases and J by 0 bases, and 7 bases separated the two germline ends. This CDR3 has 13 residues. Germline loops: CDR1 WSHSY, CDR2 SAAADI. This CDR3 is CASRQRSTDTQYF. The CDR3 nucleotides are TGCGCCAGCAGGCAGCGTAGCACAGATACGCAGTATTTT.

The chain uses TRBV3-1 (or the pseudogene TRBV3-2) and TRBJ2-7, with 9 bases aligning to TRBD2. V shed 1 base and J 7 bases; nucleotides not matched to a gene: 8. In germline, CDR1 is LGHDT, CDR2 YNNKEL (reference sequence). CDR3 length: 15 amino acids. The CDR3 region is CASSQGARLAGEQYF. In DNA, the CDR3 is TGTGCCAGCAGCCAAGGAGCAAGGCTAGCGGGGGAGCAGTACTTC.

The rearrangement joins TRBV18 to TRBJ1-1; 8 nucleotides align to TRBD1. This CDR3 contains 13 residues. The junction had 6 bases not matched to a gene; V was cut back by 3 bases and J by 9 bases. CDR1 is KGHSH and CDR2 is LQKENI in the germline V gene. CDR3 sequence (DNA): TGTGCCAGCTCACCTGGGGACAGGTTAAAAGCTTTCTTT. Translation: CASSPGDRLKAFF.

Points on this clone: Other DNA variants within this sample encode the same CDR3. The chain combines TRBV10-1 with TRBJ2-5; 9 nucleotides line up with TRBD1. With 2 bases clipped from V and 1 base from J, the junction kept 2 bases outside the gene matches. The CDR3 spans 15 residues. Germline loops: CDR1 WNHNN, CDR2 SYGVQD (reference sequence). The CDR3 DNA is TGCGCCAGCAGTGAGGGACAGGGGACCCAAGAGACCCAGTACTTC. As protein: CASSEGQGTQETQYF.

The V call is TRBV9, the J call TRBJ1-4; 8 nucleotides line up with TRBD1. Trimming removed 0 bases from V and 8 bases from J; junction bases left unmatched: 6. The CDR3 has 15 amino acids. Germline V gene sequence: CDR1 SGDLS, CDR2 YYNGEE. In nucleotides, the CDR3 is TGTGCCAGCAGCGTAGAGGACAGGGTACAGGAAAAACTGTTTTTT. It yields the protein CASSVEDRVQEKLFF.

The rearrangement uses TRBV27 and TRBJ2-7, with D perhaps matching TRBD1 (5 bases). The CDR3 loop spans 12 amino acids. V was cut by 6 bases and J by 9 bases, with 15 bases left in between. The V gene's germline CDR1 is MNHEY and CDR2 SMNVEV (reference sequence). The CDR3 loop reads CASSRVGRGQYF. The CDR3, as DNA: TGTGCCAGCAGCCGGGTGGGGCGCGGGCAGTACTTC.

The chain is built from TRBV4-2 and TRBJ2-7; 12 positions match TRBD2. V shed 4 bases, J shed 3 bases, and the junction held 10 bases outside the gene matches. CDR1 is LGHNA and CDR2 is YNFKEQ in the germline V gene. This CDR3 region has 17 residues. The CDR3 DNA reads as TGTGCCAGCAGCCGGACTAGCGGGAAATATGATCACTACGAGCAGTACTTC. Translating it yields CASSRTSGKYDHYEQYF.

This clone was seen a few times. The V gene is TRBV18, the J gene TRBJ2-5; weak D call: TRBD1 (6 bases). Trimming took off 3 bases at V and 4 bases at J, with 18 bases between the two ends. The length of the CDR3 is 16 residues. Germline CDR1 is KGHSH and CDR2 is LQKENI. CDR3 in amino acids: CASSPWGHLNPETQYF. DNA for the CDR3: TGTGCCAGCTCACCTTGGGGACACCTAAATCCAGAGACCCAGTACTTC.

This chain uses TRBV7-9 with TRBJ1-5, with 9 bases fitting TRBD1. J lost 4 bases, V lost 5 bases, and 3 bases had no gene match. The CDR3 runs to 14 residues. CDR1 SEHNR and CDR2 FQNEAQ come from the germline V gene (reference sequence). DNA of the CDR3: TGTGCCAGCAGCCGCGGGACAGGGAATCAGCCCCAGCATTTT. This codes for CASSRGTGNQPQHF.

The genes are TRBV4-3 and TRBJ2-1, with D possibly being TRBD2 (6 bases). The V gene's germline CDR1 is LGHNA and CDR2 YSLEER. Trimming took off 4 bases at V and 0 bases at J, with 16 bases between the two ends. There are 17 residues in the CDR3. CDR3 DNA sequence: TGCGCCAGCAGCCTCGAACCCCCGGGAGTCTCCTACAATGAGCAGTTCTTC. Its translation: CASSLEPPGVSYNEQFF.

The V call is TRBV4-1, the J call TRBJ2-1; 10 nucleotides match TRBD2. This CDR3 spans 16 amino acids. Germline values: CDR1 MGHRA, CDR2 YSYEKL. The J segment lost 2 bases and the V segment lost 3 bases, leaving 4 bases of the junction unmatched. The CDR3 bases are TGCGCCAGCAGCCATCGTAGCGGGGGGCCCTACAATGAGCAGTTCTTC. This codes for CASSHRSGGPYNEQFF.